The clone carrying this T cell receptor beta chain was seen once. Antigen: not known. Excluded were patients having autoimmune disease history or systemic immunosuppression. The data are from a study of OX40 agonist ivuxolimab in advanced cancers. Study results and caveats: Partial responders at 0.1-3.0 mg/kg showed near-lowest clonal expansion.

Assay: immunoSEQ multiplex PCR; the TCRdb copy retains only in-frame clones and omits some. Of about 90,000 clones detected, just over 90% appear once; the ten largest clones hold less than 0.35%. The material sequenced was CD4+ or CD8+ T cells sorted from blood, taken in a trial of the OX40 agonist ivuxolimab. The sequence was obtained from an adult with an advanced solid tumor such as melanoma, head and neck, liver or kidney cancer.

For the CDR3, the DNA is TGTGCCAGCAGGGGGATGGCTAATGAAAAACTGTTTTTT. Its translation: CASRGMANEKLFF. The chain has TRBV28 and TRBJ1-4; D ambiguous. The CDR3 consists of 13 residues. The germline V gene has CDR1 MDHEN and CDR2 SYDVKM. Trimming removed 6 bases at V and 3 bases at J, with 8 bases between.